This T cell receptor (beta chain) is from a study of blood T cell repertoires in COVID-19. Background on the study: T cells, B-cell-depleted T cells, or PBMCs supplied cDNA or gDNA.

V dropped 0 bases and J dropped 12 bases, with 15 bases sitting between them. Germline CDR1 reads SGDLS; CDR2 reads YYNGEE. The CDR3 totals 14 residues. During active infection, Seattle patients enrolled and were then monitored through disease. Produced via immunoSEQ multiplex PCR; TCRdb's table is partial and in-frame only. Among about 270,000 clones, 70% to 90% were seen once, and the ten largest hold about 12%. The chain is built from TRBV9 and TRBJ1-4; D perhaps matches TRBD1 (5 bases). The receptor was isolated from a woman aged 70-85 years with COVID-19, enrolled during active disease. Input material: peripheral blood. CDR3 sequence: CASSVGTGGVELFF. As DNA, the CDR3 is TGTGCCAGCAGCGTAGGGACCGGGGGTGTGGAACTGTTTTTT.